Listed here is a single TCR beta chain. The sample is drawn from a study of blood T cell repertoires in COVID-19. Overall study context: Spain, Italy and the United States supplied samples that represented acute and convalescent COVID-19.

Data came from immunoSEQ multiplex PCR; TCRdb stores just in-frame clones and leaves some out. The sample records approximately 330,000 clones, roughly 89% being singletons. This CDR3 is 14 amino acids long. The germline V gene encodes CDR1 KGHDR and CDR2 SFDVKD. The V gene lost 5 bases and the J gene lost 1 base, with 8 bases spanning the gap. Sequenced: peripheral blood. This chain connects TRBV24-1 to TRBJ2-1, with D possibly being TRBD1 (6 bases). The clonotype comes from a man younger than 40 with COVID-19, enrolled during active disease. The CDR3 loop reads CATSVGGSYNEQFF. For the CDR3, the DNA is TGTGCCACCAGTGTAGGGGGTTCCTACAATGAGCAGTTCTTC.